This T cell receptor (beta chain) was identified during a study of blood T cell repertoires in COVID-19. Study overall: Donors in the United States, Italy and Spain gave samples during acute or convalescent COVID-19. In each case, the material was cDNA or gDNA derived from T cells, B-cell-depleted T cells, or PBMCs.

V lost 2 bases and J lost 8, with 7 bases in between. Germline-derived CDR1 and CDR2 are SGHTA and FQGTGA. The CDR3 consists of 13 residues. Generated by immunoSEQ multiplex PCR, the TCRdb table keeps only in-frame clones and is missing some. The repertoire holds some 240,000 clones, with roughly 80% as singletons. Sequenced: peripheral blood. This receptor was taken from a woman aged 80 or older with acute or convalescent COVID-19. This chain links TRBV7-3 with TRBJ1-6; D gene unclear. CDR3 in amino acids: CASSLVQDSPLHF. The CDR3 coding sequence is TGTGCCAGCAGCTTAGTGCAGGATTCACCCCTCCACTTT.